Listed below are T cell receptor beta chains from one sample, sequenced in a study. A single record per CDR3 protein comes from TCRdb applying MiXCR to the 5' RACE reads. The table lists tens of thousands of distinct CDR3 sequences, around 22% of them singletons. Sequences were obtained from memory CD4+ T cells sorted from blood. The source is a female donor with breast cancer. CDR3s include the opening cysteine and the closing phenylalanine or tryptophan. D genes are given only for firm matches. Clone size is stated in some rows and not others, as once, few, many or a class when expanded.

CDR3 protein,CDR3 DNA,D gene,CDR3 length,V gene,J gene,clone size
CASSPTSSTDTQYF,TGCGCCAGCAGTCCGACTAGCAGCACAGATACGCAGTATTTT,TRBD2,14,TRBV10-2,TRBJ2-3,many
CASIQGGGTYNEQFF,TGTGCCAGCATCCAAGGGGGGGGCACCTACAATGAGCAGTTCTTC,.,15,TRBV7-9,TRBJ2-1,.
CASSLGGGLNNEEFF,TGCGCCAGCAGCTTGGGCGGGGGGCTAAACAATGAGGAGTTCTTC,TRBD2,15,TRBV5-1,TRBJ2-1,.
CASSYGGEGPSLNTQYF,TGTGCCAGCAGTTACGGGGGAGAGGGTCCGTCGCTTAATACGCAGTATTTT,.,17,TRBV6-5,TRBJ2-3,few
CASSQEGAQETQYF,TGCGCCAGCAGCCAAGAGGGGGCTCAAGAGACCCAGTACTTC,.,14,TRBV4-1,TRBJ2-5,few
CASSQGPGLSYNEQFF,TGCGCCAGCAGCCAAGGCCCGGGACTATCATACAATGAGCAGTTCTTC,TRBD2,16,TRBV4-3,TRBJ2-1,many
CASSLAGQGNEQYF,TGCGCCAGCAGCTTGGCCGGACAGGGGAACGAGCAGTACTTC,TRBD1,14,TRBV5-1,TRBJ2-7,few
CASSKGTNTGELFF,TGTGCCAGCAGCAAAGGGACGAACACCGGGGAGCTGTTTTTT,.,14,TRBV6-2/TRBV6-3,TRBJ2-2,.
CASSLRVATQYF,TGTGCCAGCAGTCTCCGGGTAGCGACCCAGTACTTC,.,12,TRBV28,TRBJ2-5,few
CASSGVAGGVNEQFF,TGTGCCAGCAGTGGAGTAGCGGGGGGTGTAAATGAGCAGTTCTTC,TRBD2,15,TRBV6-1,TRBJ2-1,many
CASSDGTVSYEQYF,TGTGCCAGCAGCGACGGGACAGTCTCCTACGAGCAGTACTTC,TRBD1,14,TRBV5-4,TRBJ2-7,.
CASSTGTGVDTGELFF,TGTGCCAGCAGTACCGGGACAGGGGTGGACACCGGGGAGCTGTTTTTT,TRBD1,16,TRBV12-3/TRBV12-4,TRBJ2-2,once
CASSVEETGELFF,TGTGCCAGCAGTGTCGAAGAAACCGGGGAGCTGTTTTTT,.,13,TRBV2,TRBJ2-2,.
CASSQDRGGAYEQYF,TGCGCCAGCAGCCAAGACCGTGGAGGGGCGTACGAGCAGTACTTC,.,15,TRBV4-3,TRBJ2-7,.
CASWGSSGGAGTDTQYF,TGTGCCAGCTGGGGGTCTAGCGGGGGGGCCGGTACAGATACGCAGTATTTT,TRBD2,17,TRBV27,TRBJ2-3,.
CATMDSSGYGYTF,TGTGCCACCATGGACAGTTCTGGGTATGGCTACACCTTC,.,13,TRBV24-1,TRBJ1-2,.
CASRPGSKETQYF,TGTGCCAGCAGACCGGGGTCAAAAGAGACCCAGTACTTC,.,13,TRBV6-5,TRBJ2-5,medium-sized
CASSYGAGSNYGYTF,TGTGCCAGCAGTTACGGAGCAGGGTCGAACTATGGCTACACCTTC,.,15,TRBV6-5,TRBJ1-2,few
CASGTGGNNGYTF,TGTGCCAGCGGAACAGGGGGCAACAATGGCTACACCTTC,TRBD1,13,TRBV28,TRBJ1-2,few
CASRGDARTDTQYF,TGTGCCAGCAGGGGGGACGCCCGCACAGATACGCAGTATTTT,.,14,TRBV7-9,TRBJ2-3,few
CSARQTDEQFF,TGCAGTGCCAGACAGACAGATGAGCAGTTCTTC,.,11,TRBV20-1,TRBJ2-1,many
CASSQGRAGTYDEQFF,TGCGCCAGCAGCCAAGGACGAGCGGGAACCTACGATGAGCAGTTCTTC,TRBD2,16,TRBV4-1,TRBJ2-1,.
CASSEVSYEQYF,TGTGCCAGCAGTGAGGTCAGCTACGAGCAGTACTTC,.,12,TRBV6-1,TRBJ2-7,few
CASSYRRDQPQHF,TGTGCCAGCAGTTACCGGAGGGATCAGCCCCAGCATTTT,.,13,TRBV6-5,TRBJ1-5,many
CAGSQGTWGRETQYF,TGCGCCGGCAGCCAAGGGACGTGGGGACGGGAGACCCAGTACTTC,.,15,TRBV4-1,TRBJ2-5,.
CASSYRTVTFNEQFF,TGTGCCAGCAGTTACCGGACAGTTACCTTCAATGAGCAGTTCTTC,.,15,TRBV6-2/TRBV6-3,TRBJ2-1,.